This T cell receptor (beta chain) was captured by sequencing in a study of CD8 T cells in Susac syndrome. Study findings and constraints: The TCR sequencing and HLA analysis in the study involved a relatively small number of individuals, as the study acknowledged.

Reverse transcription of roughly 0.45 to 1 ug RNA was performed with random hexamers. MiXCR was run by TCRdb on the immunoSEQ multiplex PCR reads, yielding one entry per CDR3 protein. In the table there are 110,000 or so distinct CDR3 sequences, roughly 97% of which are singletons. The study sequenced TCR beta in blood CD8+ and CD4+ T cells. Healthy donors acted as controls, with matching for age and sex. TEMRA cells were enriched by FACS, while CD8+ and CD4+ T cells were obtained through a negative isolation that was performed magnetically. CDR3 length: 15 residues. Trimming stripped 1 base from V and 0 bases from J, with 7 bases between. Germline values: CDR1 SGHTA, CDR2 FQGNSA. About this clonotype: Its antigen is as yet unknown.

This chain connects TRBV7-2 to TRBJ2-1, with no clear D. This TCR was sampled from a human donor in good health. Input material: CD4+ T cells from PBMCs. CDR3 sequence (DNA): TGTGCCAGCAGCTTAGGACTGAGCTCCTACAATGAGCAGTTCTTC. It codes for CASSLGLSSYNEQFF.